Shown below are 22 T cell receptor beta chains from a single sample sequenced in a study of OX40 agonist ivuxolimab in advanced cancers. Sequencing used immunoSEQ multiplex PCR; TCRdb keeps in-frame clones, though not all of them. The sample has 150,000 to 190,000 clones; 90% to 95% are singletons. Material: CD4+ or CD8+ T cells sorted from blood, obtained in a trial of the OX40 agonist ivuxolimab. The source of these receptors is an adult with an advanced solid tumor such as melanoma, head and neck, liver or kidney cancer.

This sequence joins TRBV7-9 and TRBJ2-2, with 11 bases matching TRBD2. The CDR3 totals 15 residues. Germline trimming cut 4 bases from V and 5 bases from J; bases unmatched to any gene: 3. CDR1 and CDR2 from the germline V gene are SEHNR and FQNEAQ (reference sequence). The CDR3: CASSSGLAETGELFF. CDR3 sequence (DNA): TGTGCCAGCAGCTCGGGACTAGCGGAAACCGGGGAGCTGTTTTTT.

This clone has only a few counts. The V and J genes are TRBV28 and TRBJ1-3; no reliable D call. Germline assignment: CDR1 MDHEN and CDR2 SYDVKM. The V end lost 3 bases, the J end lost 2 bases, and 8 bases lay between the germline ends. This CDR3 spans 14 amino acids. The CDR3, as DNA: TGTGCCAGCAGTTTTGCAAGCACTGGAAACACCATATATTTT. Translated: CASSFASTGNTIYF.

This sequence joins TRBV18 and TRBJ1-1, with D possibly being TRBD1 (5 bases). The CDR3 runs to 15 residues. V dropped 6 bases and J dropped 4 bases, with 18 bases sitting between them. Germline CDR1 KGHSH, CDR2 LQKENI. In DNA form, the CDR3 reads TGTGCCAGCTCCCAATCACCCGGGGGAAGCACTGAAGCTTTCTTT. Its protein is CASSQSPGGSTEAFF. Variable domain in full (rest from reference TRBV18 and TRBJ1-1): NAGVMQNPRHLVRRRGQEARLRCSPMKGHSHVYWYRQLPEEGLKFMVYLQKENIIDESGMPKERFSAEFPKEGPSILRIQQVVRGDSAAYFCASSQSPGGSTEAFFGQGTRLTVV.

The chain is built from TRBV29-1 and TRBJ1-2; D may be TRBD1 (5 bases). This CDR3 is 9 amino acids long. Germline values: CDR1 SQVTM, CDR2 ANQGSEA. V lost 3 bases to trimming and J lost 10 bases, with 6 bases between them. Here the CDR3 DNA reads TGCAGCGTTGACGGGGCCTACACCTTC. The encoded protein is CSVDGAYTF.

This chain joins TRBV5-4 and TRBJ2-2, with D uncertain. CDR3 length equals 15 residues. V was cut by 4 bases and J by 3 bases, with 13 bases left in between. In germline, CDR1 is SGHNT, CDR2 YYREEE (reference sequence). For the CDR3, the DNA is TGTGCCAGCAGCCCGCCCAGGCCCTACACCGGGGAGCTGTTTTTT. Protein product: CASSPPRPYTGELFF.

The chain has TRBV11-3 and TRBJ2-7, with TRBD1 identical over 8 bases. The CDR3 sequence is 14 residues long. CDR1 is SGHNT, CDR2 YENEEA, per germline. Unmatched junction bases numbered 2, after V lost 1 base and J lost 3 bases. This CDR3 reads CASSLAGTGYEQYF. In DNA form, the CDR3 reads TGTGCCAGCAGCTTAGCCGGGACAGGCTACGAGCAGTACTTC.

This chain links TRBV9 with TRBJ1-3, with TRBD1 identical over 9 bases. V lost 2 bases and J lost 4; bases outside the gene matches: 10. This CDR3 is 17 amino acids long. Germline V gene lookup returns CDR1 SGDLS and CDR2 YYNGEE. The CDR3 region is CASSVGTGWDTGNTIYF. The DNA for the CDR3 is TGTGCCAGCAGCGTTGGGACAGGGTGGGATACAGGAAACACCATATATTTT.

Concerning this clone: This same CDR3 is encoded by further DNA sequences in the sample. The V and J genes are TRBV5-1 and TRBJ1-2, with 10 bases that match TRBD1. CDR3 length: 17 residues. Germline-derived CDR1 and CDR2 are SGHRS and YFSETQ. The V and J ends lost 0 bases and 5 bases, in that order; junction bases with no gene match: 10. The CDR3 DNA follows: TGCGCCAGCAGCTTGGCACCCGGACAGGGGGTCATTTATGGCTACACCTTC. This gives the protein CASSLAPGQGVIYGYTF. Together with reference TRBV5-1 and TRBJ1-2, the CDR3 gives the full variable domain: KAGVTQTPRYLIKTRGQQVTLSCSPISGHRSVSWYQQTPGQGLQFLFEYFSETQRNKGNFPGRFSGRQFSNSRSEMNVSTLELGDSALYLCASSLAPGQGVIYGYTFGSGTRLTVV.

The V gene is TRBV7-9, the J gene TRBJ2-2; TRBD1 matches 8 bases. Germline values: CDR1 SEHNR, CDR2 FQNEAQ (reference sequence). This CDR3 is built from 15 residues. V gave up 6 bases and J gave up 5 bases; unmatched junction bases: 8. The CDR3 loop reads CASRYKDRVTGELFF. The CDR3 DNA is TGTGCCAGCAGATATAAGGACAGGGTTACCGGGGAGCTGTTTTTT.

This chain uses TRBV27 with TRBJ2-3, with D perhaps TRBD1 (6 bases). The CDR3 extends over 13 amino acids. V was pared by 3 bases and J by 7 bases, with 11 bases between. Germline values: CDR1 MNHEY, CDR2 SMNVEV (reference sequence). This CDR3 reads CASSFGGLNTQYF. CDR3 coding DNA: TGTGCCAGCAGTTTTGGGGGCCTGAATACGCAGTATTTT.

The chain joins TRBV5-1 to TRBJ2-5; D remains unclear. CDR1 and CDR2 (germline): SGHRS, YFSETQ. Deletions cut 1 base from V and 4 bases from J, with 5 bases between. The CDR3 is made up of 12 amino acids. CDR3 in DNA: TGCGCCAGCAGCTTGACTTCAGAGACCCAGTACTTC. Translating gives CASSLTSETQYF. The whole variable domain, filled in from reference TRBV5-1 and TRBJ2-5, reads KAGVTQTPRYLIKTRGQQVTLSCSPISGHRSVSWYQQTPGQGLQFLFEYFSETQRNKGNFPGRFSGRQFSNSRSEMNVSTLELGDSALYLCASSLTSETQYFGPGTRLLVL.

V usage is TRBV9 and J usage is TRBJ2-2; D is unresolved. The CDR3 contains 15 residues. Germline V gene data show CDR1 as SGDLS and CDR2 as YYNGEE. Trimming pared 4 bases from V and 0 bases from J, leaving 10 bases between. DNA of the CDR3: TGTGCCAGCAGCCCCTTCCCGTCGAACACCGGGGAGCTGTTTTTT. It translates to CASSPFPSNTGELFF.

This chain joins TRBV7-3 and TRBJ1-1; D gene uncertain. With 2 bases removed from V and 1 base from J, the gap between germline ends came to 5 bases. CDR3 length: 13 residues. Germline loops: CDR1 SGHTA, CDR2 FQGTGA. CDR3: CASSLWGNTEAFF. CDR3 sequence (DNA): TGTGCCAGCAGCTTATGGGGGAACACTGAAGCTTTCTTT.

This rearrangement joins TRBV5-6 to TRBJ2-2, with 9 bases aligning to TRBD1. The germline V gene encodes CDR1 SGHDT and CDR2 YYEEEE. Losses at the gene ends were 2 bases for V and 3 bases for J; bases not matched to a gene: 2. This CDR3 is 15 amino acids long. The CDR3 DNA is TGTGCCAGCAGCTTCGGGACAGGGTACACCGGGGAGCTGTTTTTT. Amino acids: CASSFGTGYTGELFF.

CDR3 nucleotides: TGTGCCAGCAGCCGAGGACAGGGGGCCGGGGAGCTGTTTTTT. This sequence encodes CASSRGQGAGELFF. The gene calls are TRBV5-6 and TRBJ2-2; 10 bases fit TRBD1. Trimming cost V 4 bases and J 6 bases; bases outside gene matches: 3. CDR1 is SGHDT and CDR2 is YYEEEE in the germline V gene. There are 14 residues in the CDR3.

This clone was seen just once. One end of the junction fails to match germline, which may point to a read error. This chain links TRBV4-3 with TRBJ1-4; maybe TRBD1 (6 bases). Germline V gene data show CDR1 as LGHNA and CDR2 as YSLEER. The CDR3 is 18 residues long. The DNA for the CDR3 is TGCGCCAGCAGCAAAGAAGGGGGAGCTCTTTCAACTAATGAAAAACTGTTTTTT. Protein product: CASSKEGGALSTNEKLFF.

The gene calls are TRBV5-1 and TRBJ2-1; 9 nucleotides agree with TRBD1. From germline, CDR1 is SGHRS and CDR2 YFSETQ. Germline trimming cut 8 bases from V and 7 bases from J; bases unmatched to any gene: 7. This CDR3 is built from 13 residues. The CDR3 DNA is TGCGCCAGGACGAGAGGACAGGGGAATGAGCAGTTCTTC. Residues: CARTRGQGNEQFF.

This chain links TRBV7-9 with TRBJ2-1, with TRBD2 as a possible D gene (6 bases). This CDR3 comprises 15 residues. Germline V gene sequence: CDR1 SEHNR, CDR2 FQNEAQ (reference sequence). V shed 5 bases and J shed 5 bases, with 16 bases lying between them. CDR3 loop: CASSPRIGLNNEQFF. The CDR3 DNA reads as TGTGCCAGCAGCCCACGAATCGGACTAAACAATGAGCAGTTCTTC.

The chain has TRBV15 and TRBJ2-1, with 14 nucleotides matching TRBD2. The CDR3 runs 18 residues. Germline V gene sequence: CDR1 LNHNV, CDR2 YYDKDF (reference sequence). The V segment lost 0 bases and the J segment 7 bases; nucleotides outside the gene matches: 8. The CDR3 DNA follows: TGTGCCACCAGCAGAGAAAAGTTGACTAGCGGGAGGGCTAATGAGCAGTTCTTC. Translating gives CATSREKLTSGRANEQFF.

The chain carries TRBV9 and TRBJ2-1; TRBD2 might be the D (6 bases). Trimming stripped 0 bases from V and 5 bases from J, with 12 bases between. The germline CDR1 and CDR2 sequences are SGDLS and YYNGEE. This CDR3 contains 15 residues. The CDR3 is CASSVAPGLNNEQFF. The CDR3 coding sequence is TGTGCCAGCAGCGTAGCCCCGGGACTTAACAATGAGCAGTTCTTC.

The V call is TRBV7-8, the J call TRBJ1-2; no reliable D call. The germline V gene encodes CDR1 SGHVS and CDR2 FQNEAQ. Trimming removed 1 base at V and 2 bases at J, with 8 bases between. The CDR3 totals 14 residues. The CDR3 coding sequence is TGTGCCAGCAGCTTAGAAGGTGCAAACTATGGCTACACCTTC. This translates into CASSLEGANYGYTF.

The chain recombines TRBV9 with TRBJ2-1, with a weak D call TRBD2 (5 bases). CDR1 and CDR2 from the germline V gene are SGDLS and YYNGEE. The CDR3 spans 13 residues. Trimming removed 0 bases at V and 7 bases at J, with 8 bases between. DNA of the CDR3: TGTGCCAGCAGCGTAGGGACTCTTAATGAGCAGTTCTTC. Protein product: CASSVGTLNEQFF.